The present T cell receptor (beta chain) was sequenced within a study of identifying expanded T cells in peripheral blood. Clones were read by immunoSEQ multiplex PCR, and TCRdb kept only the in-frame ones, dropping some. The table shows under 120,000 clones, with more than 85% occurring only once. The sequence was obtained from a person aged 18 to 75 in good health. Sequencing was carried out using blood.

The CDR3 nucleotides read TGTGCCAGCAGCTTACGTCCCTCGAAGGCAACTAATGAAAAACTGTTTTTT. Translating gives CASSLRPSKATNEKLFF. The genes are TRBV11-2 and TRBJ1-4; D is undetermined. Germline values: CDR1 SGHAT, CDR2 FQNNGV. Trimming took 2 bases from V and 0 from J, leaving 13 bases between them. The CDR3 runs 17 residues.